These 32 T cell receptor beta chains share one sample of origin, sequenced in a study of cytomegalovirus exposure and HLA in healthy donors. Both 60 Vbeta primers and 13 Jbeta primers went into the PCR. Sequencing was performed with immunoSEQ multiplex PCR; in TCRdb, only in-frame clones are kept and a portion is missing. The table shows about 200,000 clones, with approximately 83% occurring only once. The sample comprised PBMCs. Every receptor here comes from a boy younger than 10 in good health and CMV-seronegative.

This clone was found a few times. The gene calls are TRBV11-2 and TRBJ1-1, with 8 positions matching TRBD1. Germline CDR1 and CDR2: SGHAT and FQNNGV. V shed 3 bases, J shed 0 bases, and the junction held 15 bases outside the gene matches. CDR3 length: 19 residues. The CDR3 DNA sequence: TGTGCCAGCAGCTTCCCCCGCGGTGGACAGGGAACAATGAACACTGAAGCTTTCTTT. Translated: CASSFPRGGQGTMNTEAFF. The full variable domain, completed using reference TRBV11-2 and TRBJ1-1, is EAGVAQSPRYKIIEKRQSVAFWCNPISGHATLYWYQQILGQGPKLLIQFQNNGVVDDSQLPKDRFSAERLKGVDSTLKIQPAKLEDSAVYLCASSFPRGGQGTMNTEAFFGQGTRLTVV.

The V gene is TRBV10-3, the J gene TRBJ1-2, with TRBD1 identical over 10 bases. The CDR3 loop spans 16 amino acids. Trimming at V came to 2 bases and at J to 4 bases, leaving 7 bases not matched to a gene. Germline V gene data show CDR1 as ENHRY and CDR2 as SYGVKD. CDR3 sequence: CAISEGTGVPRYGYTF. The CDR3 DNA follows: TGTGCCATCAGTGAGGGGACAGGGGTGCCCCGCTATGGCTACACCTTC.

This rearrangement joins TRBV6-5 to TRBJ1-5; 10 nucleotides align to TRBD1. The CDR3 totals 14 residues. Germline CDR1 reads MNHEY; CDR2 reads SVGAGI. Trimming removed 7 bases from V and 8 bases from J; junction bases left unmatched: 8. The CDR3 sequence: CASNRDRGVEPQHF. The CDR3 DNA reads TGTGCCAGCAACCGGGACAGGGGAGTGGAGCCCCAGCATTTT.

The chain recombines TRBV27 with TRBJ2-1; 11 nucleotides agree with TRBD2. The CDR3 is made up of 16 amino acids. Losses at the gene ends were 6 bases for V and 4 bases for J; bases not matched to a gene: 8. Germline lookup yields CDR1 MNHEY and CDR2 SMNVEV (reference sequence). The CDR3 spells CASRPIAGGEYNEQFF. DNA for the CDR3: TGTGCCAGCAGGCCAATAGCGGGGGGGGAGTACAATGAGCAGTTCTTC.

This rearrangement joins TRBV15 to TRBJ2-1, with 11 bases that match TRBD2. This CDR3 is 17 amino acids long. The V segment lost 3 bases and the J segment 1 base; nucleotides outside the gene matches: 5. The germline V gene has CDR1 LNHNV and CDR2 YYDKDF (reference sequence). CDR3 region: CATSRGTSGGSYNEQFF. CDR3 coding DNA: TGTGCCACCAGCAGGGGCACTAGCGGGGGTTCCTACAATGAGCAGTTCTTC.

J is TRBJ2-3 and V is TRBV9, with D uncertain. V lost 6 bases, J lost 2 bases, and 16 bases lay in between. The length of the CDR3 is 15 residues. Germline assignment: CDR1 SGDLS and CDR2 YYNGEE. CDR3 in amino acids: CASTTSGSSTDTQYF. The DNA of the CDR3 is TGTGCCAGCACCACCTCAGGTTCGTCCACAGATACGCAGTATTTT. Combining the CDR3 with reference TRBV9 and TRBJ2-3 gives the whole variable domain DSGVTQTPKHLITATGQRVTLRCSPRSGDLSVYWYQQSLDQGLQFLIQYYNGEERAKGNILERFSAQQFPDLHSELNLSSLELGDSALYFCASTTSGSSTDTQYFGPGTRLTVL.

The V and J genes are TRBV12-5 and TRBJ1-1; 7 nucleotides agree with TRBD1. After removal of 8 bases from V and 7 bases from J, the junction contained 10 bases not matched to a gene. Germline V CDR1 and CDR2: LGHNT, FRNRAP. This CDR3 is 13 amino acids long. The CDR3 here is CASSIQGMFEAFF. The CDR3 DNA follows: TGTGCTAGTTCTATACAGGGGATGTTTGAAGCTTTCTTT. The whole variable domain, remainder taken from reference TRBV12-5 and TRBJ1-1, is DARVTQTPRHKVTEMGQEVTMRCQPILGHNTVFWYRQTMMQGLELLAYFRNRAPLDDSGMPKDRFSAEMPDATLATLKIQPSEPRDSAVYFCASSIQGMFEAFFGQGTRLTVV.

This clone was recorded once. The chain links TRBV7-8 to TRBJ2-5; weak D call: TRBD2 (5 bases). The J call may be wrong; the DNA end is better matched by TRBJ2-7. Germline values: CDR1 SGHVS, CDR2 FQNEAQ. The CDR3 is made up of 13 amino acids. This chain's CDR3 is CASSFGGSYEQYF. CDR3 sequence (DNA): TGTGCCAGCAGCTTCGGCGGGTCCTACGAGCAGTACTTC.

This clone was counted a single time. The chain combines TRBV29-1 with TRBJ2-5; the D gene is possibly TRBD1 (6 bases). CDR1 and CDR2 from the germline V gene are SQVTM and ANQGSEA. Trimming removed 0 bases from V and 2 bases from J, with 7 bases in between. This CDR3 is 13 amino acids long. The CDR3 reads CSVEDRGQETQYF. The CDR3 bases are TGCAGCGTTGAAGACAGGGGACAAGAGACCCAGTACTTC.

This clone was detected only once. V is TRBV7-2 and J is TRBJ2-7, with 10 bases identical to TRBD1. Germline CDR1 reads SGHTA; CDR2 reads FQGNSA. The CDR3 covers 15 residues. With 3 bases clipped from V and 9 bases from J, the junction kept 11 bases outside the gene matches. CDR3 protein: CASSLTPGQGSAQYF. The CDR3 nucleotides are TGTGCCAGCAGCTTGACTCCGGGACAGGGGTCTGCGCAGTACTTC. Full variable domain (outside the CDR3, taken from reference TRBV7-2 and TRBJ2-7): GAGVSQSPSNKVTEKGKDVELRCDPISGHTALYWYRQSLGQGLEFLIYFQGNSAPDKSGLPSDRFSAERTGGSVSTLTIQRTQQEDSAVYLCASSLTPGQGSAQYFGPGTRLTVT.

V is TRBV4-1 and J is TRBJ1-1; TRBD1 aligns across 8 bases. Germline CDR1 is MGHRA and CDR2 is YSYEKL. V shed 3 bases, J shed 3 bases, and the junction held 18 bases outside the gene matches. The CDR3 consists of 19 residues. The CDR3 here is CASSHLARVRGLKDTEAFF. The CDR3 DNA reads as TGCGCCAGCAGCCATCTTGCCCGGGTCAGGGGGCTTAAAGACACTGAAGCTTTCTTT.

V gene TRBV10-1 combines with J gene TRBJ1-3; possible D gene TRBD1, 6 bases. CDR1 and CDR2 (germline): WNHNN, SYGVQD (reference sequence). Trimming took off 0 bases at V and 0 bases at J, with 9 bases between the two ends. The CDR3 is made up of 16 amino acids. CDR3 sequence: CASSESTGRSGNTIYF. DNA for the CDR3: TGCGCCAGCAGTGAGTCGACAGGCCGCTCTGGAAACACCATATATTTT.

CDR3 in amino acids: CASMPRDRGIADTQYF. The CDR3 bases are TGTGCCAGCATGCCCCGGGACAGGGGGATCGCAGATACGCAGTATTTT. The V gene is TRBV2, the J gene TRBJ2-3; 11 bases match TRBD1. This CDR3 has 16 residues. The J segment lost 4 bases and the V segment lost 7 bases, leaving 10 bases of the junction unmatched. From germline, CDR1 is SNHLY and CDR2 FYNNEI.

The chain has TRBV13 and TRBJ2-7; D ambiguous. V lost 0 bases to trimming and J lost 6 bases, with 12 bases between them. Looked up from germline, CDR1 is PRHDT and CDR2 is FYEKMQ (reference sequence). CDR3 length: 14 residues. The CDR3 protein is CASSLGEIPGEQYF. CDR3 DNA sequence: TGTGCCAGCAGCTTAGGGGAGATCCCGGGCGAGCAGTACTTC.

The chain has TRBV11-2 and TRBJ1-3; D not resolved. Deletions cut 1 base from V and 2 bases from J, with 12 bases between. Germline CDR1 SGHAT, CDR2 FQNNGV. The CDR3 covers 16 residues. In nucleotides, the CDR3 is TGTGCCAGCAGCTTAGCTCGGGTCCTCCCTGGAAACACCATATATTTT. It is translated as CASSLARVLPGNTIYF. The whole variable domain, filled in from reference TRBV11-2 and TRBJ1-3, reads EAGVAQSPRYKIIEKRQSVAFWCNPISGHATLYWYQQILGQGPKLLIQFQNNGVVDDSQLPKDRFSAERLKGVDSTLKIQPAKLEDSAVYLCASSLARVLPGNTIYFGEGSWLTVV.

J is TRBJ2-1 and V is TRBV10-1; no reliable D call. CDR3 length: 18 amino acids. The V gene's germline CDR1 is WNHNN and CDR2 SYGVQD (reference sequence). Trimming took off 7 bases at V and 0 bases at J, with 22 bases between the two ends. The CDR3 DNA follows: TGCGCCAGCATACGTGTTGCCCCGGCCCAGCGCTCCTACAATGAGCAGTTCTTC. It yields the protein CASIRVAPAQRSYNEQFF.

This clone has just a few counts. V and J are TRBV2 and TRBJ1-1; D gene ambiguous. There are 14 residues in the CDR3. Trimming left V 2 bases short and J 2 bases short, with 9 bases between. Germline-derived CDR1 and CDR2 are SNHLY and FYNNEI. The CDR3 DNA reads TGTGCCAGCAGTGAATTTAGAGTAAACACTGAAGCTTTCTTT. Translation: CASSEFRVNTEAFF.

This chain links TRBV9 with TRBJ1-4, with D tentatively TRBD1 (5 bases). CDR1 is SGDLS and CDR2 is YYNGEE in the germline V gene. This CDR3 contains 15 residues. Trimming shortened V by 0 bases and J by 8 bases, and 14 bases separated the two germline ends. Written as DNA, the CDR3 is TGTGCCAGCAGCGTAGAGGGAGGGGACCGGGAAAAACTGTTTTTT. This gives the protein CASSVEGGDREKLFF.

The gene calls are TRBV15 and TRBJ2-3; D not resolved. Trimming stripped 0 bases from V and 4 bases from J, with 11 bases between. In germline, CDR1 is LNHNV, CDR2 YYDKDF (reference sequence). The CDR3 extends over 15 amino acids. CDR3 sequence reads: CATSRERLSADTQYF. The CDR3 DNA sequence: TGTGCCACCAGCAGAGAGAGGCTATCGGCAGATACGCAGTATTTT.

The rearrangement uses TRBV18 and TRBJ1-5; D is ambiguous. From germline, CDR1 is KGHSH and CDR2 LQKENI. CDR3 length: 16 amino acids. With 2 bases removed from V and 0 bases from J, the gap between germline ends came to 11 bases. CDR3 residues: CASSPELFYSNQPQHF. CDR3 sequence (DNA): TGTGCCAGCTCACCAGAGTTATTTTATAGCAATCAGCCCCAGCATTTT.

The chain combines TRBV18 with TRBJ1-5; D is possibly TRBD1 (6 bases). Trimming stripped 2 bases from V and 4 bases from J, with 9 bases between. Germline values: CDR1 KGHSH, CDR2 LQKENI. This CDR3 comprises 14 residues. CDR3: CASSPSDSNQPQHF. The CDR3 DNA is TGTGCCAGCTCACCATCGGACAGTAATCAGCCCCAGCATTTT.

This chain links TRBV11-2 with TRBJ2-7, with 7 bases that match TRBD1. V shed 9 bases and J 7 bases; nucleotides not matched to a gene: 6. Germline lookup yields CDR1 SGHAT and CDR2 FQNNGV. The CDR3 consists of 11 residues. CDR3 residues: CASTDREEQYF. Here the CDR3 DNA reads TGTGCCAGTACCGACAGGGAGGAGCAGTACTTC.

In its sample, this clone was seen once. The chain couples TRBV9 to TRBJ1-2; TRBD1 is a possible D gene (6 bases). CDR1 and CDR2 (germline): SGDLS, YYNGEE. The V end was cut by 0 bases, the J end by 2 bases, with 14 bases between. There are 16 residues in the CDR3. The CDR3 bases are TGTGCCAGCAGCGTAGAGGGGGGGGGAGGGAACTATGGCTACACCTTC. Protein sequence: CASSVEGGGGNYGYTF. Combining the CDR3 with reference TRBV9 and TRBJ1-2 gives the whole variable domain DSGVTQTPKHLITATGQRVTLRCSPRSGDLSVYWYQQSLDQGLQFLIQYYNGEERAKGNILERFSAQQFPDLHSELNLSSLELGDSALYFCASSVEGGGGNYGYTFGSGTRLTVV.

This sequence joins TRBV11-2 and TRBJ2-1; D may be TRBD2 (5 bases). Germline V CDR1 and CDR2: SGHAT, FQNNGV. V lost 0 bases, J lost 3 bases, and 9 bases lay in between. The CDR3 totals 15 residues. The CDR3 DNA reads TGTGCCAGCAGCTTAGACGGGATGAACTACAATGAGCAGTTCTTC. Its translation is CASSLDGMNYNEQFF.

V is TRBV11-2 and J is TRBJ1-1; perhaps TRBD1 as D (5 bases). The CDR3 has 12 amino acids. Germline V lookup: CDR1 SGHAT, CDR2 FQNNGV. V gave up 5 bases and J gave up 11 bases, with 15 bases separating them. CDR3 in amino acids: CASSPGGFGAFF. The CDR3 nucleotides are TGTGCCAGCAGCCCGGGGGGTTTTGGGGCTTTCTTT.

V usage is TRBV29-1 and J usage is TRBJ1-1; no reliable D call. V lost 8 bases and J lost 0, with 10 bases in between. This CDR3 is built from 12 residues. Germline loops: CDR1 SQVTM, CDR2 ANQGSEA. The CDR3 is CSLGGMNTEAFF. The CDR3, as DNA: TGCAGCCTGGGAGGGATGAACACTGAAGCTTTCTTT.

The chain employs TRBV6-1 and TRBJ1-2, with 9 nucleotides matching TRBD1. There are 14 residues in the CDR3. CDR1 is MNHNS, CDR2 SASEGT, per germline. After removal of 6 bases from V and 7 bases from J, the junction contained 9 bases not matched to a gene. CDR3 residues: CASRTGTGMSGYTF. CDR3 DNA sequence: TGTGCCAGCAGAACCGGGACAGGGATGAGTGGCTACACCTTC.

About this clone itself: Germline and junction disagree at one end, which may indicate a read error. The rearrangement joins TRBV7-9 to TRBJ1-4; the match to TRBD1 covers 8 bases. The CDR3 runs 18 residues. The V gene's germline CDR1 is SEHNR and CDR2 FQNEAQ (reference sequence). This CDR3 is CSSSPGRTGGLLNEKLFF. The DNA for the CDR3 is TGTTCCAGCAGCCCAGGCCGAACAGGGGGTTTACTAAATGAAAAACTGTTTTTT.

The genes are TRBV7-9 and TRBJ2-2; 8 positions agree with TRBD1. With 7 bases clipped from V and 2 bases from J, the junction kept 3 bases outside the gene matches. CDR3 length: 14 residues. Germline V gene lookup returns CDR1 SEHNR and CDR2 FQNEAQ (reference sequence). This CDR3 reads CASTGQGNTGELFF. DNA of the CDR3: TGTGCCAGCACCGGACAGGGTAACACCGGGGAGCTGTTTTTT.

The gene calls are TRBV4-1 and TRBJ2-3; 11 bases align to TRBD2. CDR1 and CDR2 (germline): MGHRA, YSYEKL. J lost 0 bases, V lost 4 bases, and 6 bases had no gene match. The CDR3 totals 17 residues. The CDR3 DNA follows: TGCGCCAGCAGCCCCCGGACTAGCGGGCCTAGCACAGATACGCAGTATTTT. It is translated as CASSPRTSGPSTDTQYF.

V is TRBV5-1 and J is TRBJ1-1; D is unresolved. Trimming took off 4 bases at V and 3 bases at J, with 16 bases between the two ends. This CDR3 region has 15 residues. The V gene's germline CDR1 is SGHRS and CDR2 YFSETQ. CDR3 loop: CASSQESPRDTEAFF. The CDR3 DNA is TGCGCCAGCAGCCAAGAGTCCCCTCGGGACACTGAAGCTTTCTTT.

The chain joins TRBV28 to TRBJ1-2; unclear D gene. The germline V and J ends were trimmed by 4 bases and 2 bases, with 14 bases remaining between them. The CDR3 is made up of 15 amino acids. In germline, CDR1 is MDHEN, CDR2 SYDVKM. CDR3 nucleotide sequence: TGTGCCAGCAGTTCTACGGGAGGGAACAACTATGGCTACACCTTC. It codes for CASSSTGGNNYGYTF.